One sample yielded the 9 T cell receptor beta chains listed below, sequenced in a study of CD4 T cells in relation to SARS-CoV-2 and coronaviruses. CD4+ T cells from unexposed donors were obtained before the COVID-19 pandemic (2011-2018). Method: immunoSEQ multiplex PCR; TCRdb's copy keeps in-frame clones and lacks some. This sample has approximately 59,000 clones; about 89% occur once, and the top ten carry over 1.5%. Source material: memory CD4+ T cells from PBMCs. The receptors stem from a human donor in good health.

V and J are TRBV10-3 and TRBJ1-1; TRBD1 aligns across 8 bases. This CDR3 is 15 amino acids long. Germline CDR1 and CDR2: ENHRY and SYGVKD. The V gene end was trimmed by 2 bases and the J gene end by 5 bases; junction bases not matched to a gene: 7. The CDR3 nucleotides are TGTGCCATCAGTGAGACACAGGGGGGTTATACTGAAGCTTTCTTT. As protein: CAISETQGGYTEAFF.

This chain joins TRBV10-3 and TRBJ1-2; 7 positions agree with TRBD1. V was clipped by 5 bases and J by 6 bases; unmatched bases: 9. CDR1 and CDR2 from the germline V gene are ENHRY and SYGVKD. This CDR3 is built from 14 residues. The CDR3 spells CAISRQGESDGYTF. The CDR3 DNA follows: TGTGCCATCAGTAGGCAGGGGGAATCTGATGGCTACACCTTC.

This clone was recorded only once. This sequence joins TRBV5-1 and TRBJ1-4, with TRBD1 matching 11 bases. Per the germline V gene, CDR1 is SGHRS and CDR2 is YFSETQ. Trimming removed 2 bases from V and 7 bases from J; junction bases left unmatched: 4. The CDR3 loop spans 15 amino acids. CDR3 in amino acids: CASSLGDRGGEKLFF. In DNA, the CDR3 is TGCGCCAGCAGCTTAGGGGACAGGGGGGGTGAAAAACTGTTTTTT.

The chain employs TRBV5-6 and TRBJ2-5; 7 bases match TRBD1. V lost 6 bases, J lost 2 bases, and 10 bases stayed unmatched. This CDR3 is 15 amino acids long. The germline V gene has CDR1 SGHDT and CDR2 YYEEEE. DNA for the CDR3: TGTGCCAGCAACACTATAGGGGGCCTTCAAGAGACCCAGTACTTC. Protein product: CASNTIGGLQETQYF.

This clone showed up just a few times. This chain joins TRBV3-1 (or the pseudogene TRBV3-2) and TRBJ1-1; 8 positions agree with TRBD1. The V gene end was trimmed by 3 bases and the J gene end by 3 bases; junction bases not matched to a gene: 3. CDR3 length: 14 amino acids. CDR1 is LGHDT, CDR2 YNNKEL, per germline (reference sequence). The CDR3 region has the DNA TGTGCCAGCAGCCAGACAGGGGATTACACTGAAGCTTTCTTT. It yields the protein CASSQTGDYTEAFF.

The chain couples TRBV30 to TRBJ2-5; D gene unclear. This CDR3 has 11 amino acids. V shed 0 bases and J shed 3 bases, with 2 bases lying between them. CDR1 is GTSNPN and CDR2 is SVGIG in the germline V gene (reference sequence). CDR3: CAWSVEETQYF. CDR3 DNA: TGTGCCTGGAGTGTAGAAGAGACCCAGTACTTC.

V gene TRBV28 combines with J gene TRBJ1-5, with 7 nucleotides matching TRBD1. The CDR3 sequence is 15 residues long. Germline V CDR1 and CDR2: MDHEN, SYDVKM. J gave up 6 bases and V 6 bases, and 11 bases lay outside the gene matches. In DNA form, the CDR3 reads TGTGCCAGCAGCGAGACAGGGTCAGGGGTTCAGCCCCAGCATTTT. Protein product: CASSETGSGVQPQHF.

This chain joins TRBV13 and TRBJ2-1; 10 bases align to TRBD2. There are 22 residues in the CDR3. V trimming: 0 bases; J trimming: 5 bases; junction bases outside the gene matches: 22. The germline V gene has CDR1 PRHDT and CDR2 FYEKMQ (reference sequence). CDR3 DNA: TGTGCCAGCAGCTTAGGCCTACTGCTAGCGGGGGAGGACAACCCTATCCACAATGAGCAGTTCTTC. The encoded protein is CASSLGLLLAGEDNPIHNEQFF.

This chain connects TRBV7-9 to TRBJ1-2; 8 bases align to TRBD1. Germline V gives CDR1 SEHNR, CDR2 FQNEAQ (reference sequence). V was clipped by 2 bases and J by 10 bases; unmatched bases: 6. The CDR3 sequence is 13 residues long. CDR3 sequence: CASSLSRGPSYTF. CDR3 in DNA: TGTGCCAGCAGCTTAAGCAGGGGGCCCTCCTACACCTTC. Full variable domain (rest looked up from reference TRBV7-9 and TRBJ1-2): DTGVSQNPRHKITKRGQNVTFRCDPISEHNRLYWYRQTLGQGPEFLTYFQNEAQLEKSRLLSDRFSAERPKGSFSTLEIQRTEQGDSAMYLCASSLSRGPSYTFGSGTRLTVV.